These T cell receptor beta chains were read from a single sample in a study of cytomegalovirus exposure and HLA in healthy donors. Sequenced by immunoSEQ multiplex PCR; TCRdb stores in-frame clones only, minus some. The sample contains roughly 150,000 clones, 66% of which appear only once. Sample: PBMCs. These receptors came from a human donor in good health. CDR3s include the opening cysteine and the closing phenylalanine or tryptophan. A D gene is named only where the DNA matches it firmly. Some rows have no size entry. The others give once, few or many, or a class for an expanded clone.

TRBD2 TRBJ2-2 TRBV18 - TGTGCCAGCTCGCCGCGGGAGCGGGAGCTGTTTTTT CASSPRERELFF
- TRBJ2-6 TRBV27 - TGTGCCAGCAGTTCGGTATCAGGGGCCAACGTCCTGACTTTC CASSSVSGANVLTF
TRBD1 TRBJ2-7 TRBV9 - TGTGCCAGCAGCCCCACGGGACAGGGCTACGAGCAGTACTTC CASSPTGQGYEQYF
TRBD1 TRBJ2-2 TRBV4-1 - TGCGCCAGCAGCCAAGACCGACAGGGGGTCGGAATCGGGGAGCTGTTTTTT CASSQDRQGVGIGELFF
- TRBJ2-3 TRBV7-3 - TGTGCCAGCAGCTTAATGGGCTTCACAGATACGCAGTATTTT CASSLMGFTDTQYF
- TRBJ1-1 TRBV27 - TGTGCCAGCAGTTTATTAGGGGTTACTGAAGCTTTCTTT CASSLLGVTEAFF
TRBD2 TRBJ2-3 TRBV5-4 few TGTGCCAGCAGCTTAGCCGGGACTAGCGGAGGGGCTACGCAGTATTTT CASSLAGTSGGATQYF
TRBD2 TRBJ2-3 TRBV5-1 once TGCGCCAGCAGCTTGACTAGCGGCACAGATACGCAGTATTTT CASSLTSGTDTQYF
TRBD1 TRBJ2-5 TRBV9 - TGTGCCAGCAGCGCCGAACCAACAGGGGGAGAGACCCAGTACTTC CASSAEPTGGETQYF
- TRBJ1-1 TRBV2 - TGTGCCAGCAGAGGGACACCGAACACTGAAGCTTTCTTT CASRGTPNTEAFF
TRBD1 TRBJ2-7 TRBV6-1 - TGTGCCAGCAGTGGAACAGGGGGCGGGCAGTACTTC CASSGTGGGQYF
TRBD1 TRBJ2-5 TRBV27 - TGTGCCAGCAGTAGACAGGGAACGGAGACCCAGTACTTC CASSRQGTETQYF
- TRBJ2-5 TRBV4-1 - TGCGCTAGCAGCCGAGACCCCCAGGGGACGGCCCAGTACTTC CASSRDPQGTAQYF
- TRBJ1-1 TRBV11-2 - TGTGCCAGCGGATCGGGGGGGAACACTGAAGCTTTCTTT CASGSGGNTEAFF
- TRBJ1-5 TRBV19 - TGTGCCAGTAGTATACCAGGCAGGGGCACAAATCAGCCCCAGCATTTT CASSIPGRGTNQPQHF
- TRBJ2-5 TRBV9 few TGTGCCAGCAGCGGGAGCGTTCAAGAGACCCAGTACTTC CASSGSVQETQYF
TRBD2 TRBJ2-6 TRBV15 few TGTGCCACCAGCAGAGCGGTGGGGACTAGCGGCTCCTATGGGGCCAACGTCCTGACTTTC CATSRAVGTSGSYGANVLTF
- TRBJ1-1 TRBV5-1 - TGCGCCAGCAGCCCCGGACGGGGTAGCACTGAAGCTTTCTTT CASSPGRGSTEAFF
- TRBJ1-2 TRBV5-4 few TGTGCCAGCAGCTTCGCAGCAGGTGTAAACTATGGCTACACCTTC CASSFAAGVNYGYTF
TRBD1 TRBJ1-1 TRBV2 - TGTGCCAGCACCCCAGGGGGATTGAACACTGAAGCTTTCTTT CASTPGGLNTEAFF
- TRBJ2-7 TRBV2 - TGTGCCAGCAGGTGGGACTCCCCTCCCCCCGAGCAGTACTTC CASRWDSPPPEQYF
TRBD1 TRBJ2-3 TRBV5-1 few TGCGCCAGCAGCCTCCGGACAGGGGGCGCGGCAGATACGCAGTATTTT CASSLRTGGAADTQYF
TRBD1 TRBJ2-7 TRBV7-9 few TGTGCCAGCAGGAGGGACAGGGATTCTCTTCGCTACGAGCAGTACTTC CASRRDRDSLRYEQYF
- TRBJ2-1 TRBV7-3 few TGTGCCAGCAGCTTTTCCGCAGGGTACAATGAGCAGTTCTTC CASSFSAGYNEQFF
- TRBJ2-5 TRBV5-1 - TGCGCCAGCAGCTTGGCCGCTGCGGTGCAAGAGACCCAGTACTTC CASSLAAAVQETQYF
TRBD1 TRBJ2-3 TRBV5-4 once TGTGCCAGCAGTCCAGCCGGGACAGGACGCACAGATACGCAGTATTTT CASSPAGTGRTDTQYF
- TRBJ1-2 TRBV11-1 - TGTGCCAGCAGCTTAGGGACAACCAACTATGGCTACACCTTC CASSLGTTNYGYTF
- TRBJ1-2 TRBV6-1 - TGTGCCAGCACCGACCCTGACAGGCGACACTATGGCTACACCTTC CASTDPDRRHYGYTF
- TRBJ2-4 TRBV5-4 - TGTGCCAGCAGCTTGGTCGGGGTGACCAAAAACATTCAGTACTTC CASSLVGVTKNIQYF
- TRBJ2-7 TRBV27 - TGTGCCAGCAGTTTATCCAACACGGGGACCTACGAGCAGTACTTC CASSLSNTGTYEQYF
TRBD1 TRBJ2-7 TRBV19 - TGTGCCAGTAGGGAGACAGGGAGCTCCTACGAGCAGTACTTC CASRETGSSYEQYF